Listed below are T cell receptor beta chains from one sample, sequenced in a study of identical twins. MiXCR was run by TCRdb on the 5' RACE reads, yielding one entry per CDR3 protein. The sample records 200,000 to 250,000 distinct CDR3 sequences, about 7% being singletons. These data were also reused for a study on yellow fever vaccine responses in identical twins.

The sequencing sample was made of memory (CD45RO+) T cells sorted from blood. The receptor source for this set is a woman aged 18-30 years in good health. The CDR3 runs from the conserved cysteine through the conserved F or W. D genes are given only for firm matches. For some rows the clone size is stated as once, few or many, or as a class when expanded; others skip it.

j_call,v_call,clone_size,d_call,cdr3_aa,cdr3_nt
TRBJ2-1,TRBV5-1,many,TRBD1,CASSQTGTGYNEQFF,TGCGCCAGCAGCCAGACCGGGACAGGGTACAATGAGCAGTTCTTC
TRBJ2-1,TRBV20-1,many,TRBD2,CSASGRAYNEQFF,TGCAGTGCTAGCGGGAGGGCCTACAATGAGCAGTTCTTC
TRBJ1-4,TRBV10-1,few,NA,CASSDGSSNEKLFF,TGCGCCAGCAGTGACGGGAGCTCTAATGAAAAACTGTTTTTT
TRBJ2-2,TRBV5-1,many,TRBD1,CASSKVGTGANTGELFF,TGCGCCAGCAGCAAAGTGGGGACAGGCGCGAACACCGGGGAGCTGTTTTTT
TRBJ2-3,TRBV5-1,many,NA,CASSWDRGTDTQYF,TGCGCCAGCAGCTGGGACCGGGGCACAGATACGCAGTATTTT
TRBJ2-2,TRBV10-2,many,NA,CASRGDNTGELFF,TGCGCCAGCAGGGGAGACAACACCGGGGAGCTGTTTTTT
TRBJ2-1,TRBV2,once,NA,CASGTRSYNEQFF,TGTGCCAGCGGGACTCGCTCCTACAATGAGCAGTTCTTC
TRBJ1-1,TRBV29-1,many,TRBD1,CSVRQGGTEAFF,TGCAGCGTTCGACAGGGAGGCACTGAAGCTTTCTTT
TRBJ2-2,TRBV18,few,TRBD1,CASSPDREEIAGELFF,TGTGCCAGCTCACCGGACAGGGAAGAAATAGCCGGGGAGCTGTTTTTT
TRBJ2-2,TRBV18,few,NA,CASSPLRGEELFF,TGTGCCAGCTCACCACTTAGGGGCGAGGAGCTGTTTTTT
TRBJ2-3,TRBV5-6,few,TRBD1,CASSVDRGRMGGTQYF,TGTGCCAGCAGCGTGGACAGGGGGCGCATGGGGGGTACGCAGTATTTT
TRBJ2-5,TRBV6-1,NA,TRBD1,CASSPRDRTNQETQYF,TGTGCCAGCAGTCCCCGGGACAGGACTAACCAAGAGACCCAGTACTTC
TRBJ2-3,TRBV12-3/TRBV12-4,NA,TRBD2,CASSLSGLETDTQYF,TGTGCCAGCAGCCTCTCGGGACTAGAAACAGATACGCAGTATTTT
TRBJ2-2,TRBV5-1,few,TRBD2,CASSPRGSGNTGELFF,TGCGCCAGCAGCCCCCGCGGGAGCGGGAACACCGGGGAGCTGTTTTTT
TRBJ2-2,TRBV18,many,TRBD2,CASSPQERDNTGELFF,TGTGCCAGCTCACCACAAGAGCGGGATAACACCGGGGAGCTGTTTTTT
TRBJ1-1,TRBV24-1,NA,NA,CATSGGSDTEAFF,TGTGCCACCAGTGGGGGTTCGGACACTGAAGCTTTCTTT
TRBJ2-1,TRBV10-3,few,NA,CAISELGNNPYNEQFF,TGTGCCATCAGTGAGTTGGGGAATAACCCCTACAATGAGCAGTTCTTC
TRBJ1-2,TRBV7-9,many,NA,CASSLSGREGYTF,TGTGCCAGCAGCTTATCCGGCCGAGAGGGCTACACCTTC
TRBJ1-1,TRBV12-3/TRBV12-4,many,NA,CASSFMKNTEAFF,TGTGCCAGCAGTTTTATGAAGAACACTGAAGCTTTCTTT
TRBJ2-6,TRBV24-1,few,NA,CATMDSLSGANVLTF,TGTGCCACCATGGACAGCCTGTCTGGGGCCAACGTCCTGACTTTC
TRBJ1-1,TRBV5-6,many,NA,CASSFSDPNTEAFF,TGTGCCAGCAGCTTTTCCGATCCGAACACTGAAGCTTTCTTT
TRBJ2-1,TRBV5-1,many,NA,CASSMAAGSYNEQFF,TGCGCCAGCAGTATGGCGGCAGGGTCGTACAATGAGCAGTTCTTC
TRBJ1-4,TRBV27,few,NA,CASRGGGLLNEKLFF,TGTGCCAGCAGAGGGGGGGGACTACTTAATGAAAAACTGTTTTTT
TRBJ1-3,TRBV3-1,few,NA,CASSQRGAIGNTIYF,TGTGCCAGCAGCCAACGGGGGGCGATTGGAAACACCATATATTTT
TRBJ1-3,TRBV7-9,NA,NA,CASSKGDSGNTIYF,TGTGCCAGCAGCAAAGGTGACTCTGGAAACACCATATATTTT
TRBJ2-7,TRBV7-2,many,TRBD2,CASSWSGTPYEQYF,TGTGCCAGCAGCTGGAGCGGGACCCCCTACGAGCAGTACTTC
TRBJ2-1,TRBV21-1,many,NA,CASSKLQGGIYNEQFF,TGTGCCAGCAGCAAATTACAGGGGGGGATCTACAATGAGCAGTTCTTC
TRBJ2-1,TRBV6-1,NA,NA,CASSRRGAGNEQFF,TGTGCCAGTTCCCGTCGGGGGGCTGGTAATGAGCAGTTCTTC
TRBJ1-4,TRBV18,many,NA,CASSPLLTEATNEKLFF,TGTGCCAGCTCACCTCTTCTGACGGAAGCAACTAATGAAAAACTGTTTTTT
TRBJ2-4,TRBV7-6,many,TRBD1,CASSLFTGAAKNIQYF,TGTGCCAGCAGCCTATTCACAGGGGCCGCCAAAAACATTCAGTACTTC
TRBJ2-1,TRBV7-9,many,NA,CASRKREISYNEQFF,TGTGCCAGCAGGAAGAGGGAAATCTCCTACAATGAGCAGTTCTTC
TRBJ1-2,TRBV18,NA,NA,CASSPGGSSGYTF,TGTGCCAGCTCACCGGGGGGTTCCTCTGGCTACACCTTC
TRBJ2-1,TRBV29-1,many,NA,CSAVSSGSHEQFF,TGCAGCGCCGTATCCTCCGGGTCCCATGAGCAGTTCTTC
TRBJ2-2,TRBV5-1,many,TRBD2,CASSFGTSLYTGELFF,TGCGCCAGCAGCTTTGGGACTAGCCTATACACCGGGGAGCTGTTTTTT
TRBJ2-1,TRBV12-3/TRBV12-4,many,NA,CASTLWGEQFF,TGTGCCAGCACCCTGTGGGGTGAGCAGTTCTTC
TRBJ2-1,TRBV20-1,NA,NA,CSARRAGFKFF,TGCAGTGCTAGGAGGGCAGGGTTTAAGTTCTTC
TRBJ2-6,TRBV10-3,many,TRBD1,CAISPGQGSGANVLTF,TGTGCCATCAGTCCGGGACAGGGGTCTGGGGCCAACGTCCTGACTTTC
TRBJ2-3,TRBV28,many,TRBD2,CASSRTSVSTDTQYF,TGTGCCAGCAGTAGGACTAGCGTGAGCACAGATACGCAGTATTTT
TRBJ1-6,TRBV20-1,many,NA,CSARDLGNSPLHF,TGCAGTGCTAGAGACCTAGGAAATTCACCCCTCCACTTT
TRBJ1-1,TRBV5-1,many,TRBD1,CASAEGATTEAFF,TGCGCCAGCGCGGAGGGGGCCACCACTGAAGCTTTCTTT
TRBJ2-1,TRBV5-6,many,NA,CASSPLPGGVAYNEQFF,TGTGCCAGCAGCCCCCTCCCAGGAGGGGTTGCCTACAATGAGCAGTTCTTC
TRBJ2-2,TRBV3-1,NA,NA,CASSQDLFAGELFF,TGTGCCAGCAGCCAAGACCTCTTCGCCGGGGAGCTGTTTTTT
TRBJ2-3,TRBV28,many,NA,CASTAGNYWDTQYF,TGTGCCAGCACTGCGGGGAACTATTGGGATACGCAGTATTTT
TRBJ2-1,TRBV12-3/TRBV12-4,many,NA,CASSFISTPNNEQFF,TGTGCCAGCAGTTTTATCTCAACACCAAACAATGAGCAGTTCTTC
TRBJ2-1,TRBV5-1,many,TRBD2,CASSPRAGTIGNEQFF,TGCGCCAGCAGCCCACGAGCCGGGACTATCGGCAATGAGCAGTTCTTC
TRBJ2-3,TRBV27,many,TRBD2,CASSLSPGLAGADTQYF,TGTGCCAGCAGTTTAAGTCCGGGTCTAGCGGGAGCAGATACGCAGTATTTT
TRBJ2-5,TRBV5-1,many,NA,CASSKKEETQYF,TGCGCCAGCAGCAAGAAGGAAGAGACCCAGTACTTC